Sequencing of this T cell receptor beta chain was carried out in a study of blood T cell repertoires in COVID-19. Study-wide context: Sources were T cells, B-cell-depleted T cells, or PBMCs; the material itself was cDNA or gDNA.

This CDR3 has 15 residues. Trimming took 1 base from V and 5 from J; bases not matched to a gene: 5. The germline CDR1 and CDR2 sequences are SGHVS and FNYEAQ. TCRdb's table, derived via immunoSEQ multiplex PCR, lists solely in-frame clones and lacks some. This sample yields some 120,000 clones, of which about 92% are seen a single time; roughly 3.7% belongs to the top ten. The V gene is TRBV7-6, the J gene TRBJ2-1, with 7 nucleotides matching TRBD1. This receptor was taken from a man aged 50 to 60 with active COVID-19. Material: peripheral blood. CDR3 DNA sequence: TGTGCCAGCAGCTTAGAGGGGGCCGCTCACAATGAGCAGTTCTTC. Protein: CASSLEGAAHNEQFF.